Given below is one T cell receptor beta chain in context. The data derive from a study of blood T cell repertoires in COVID-19. Overall study: From the United States, Italy and Spain came samples of acute and convalescent COVID-19.

Adults between about 18 and 95 years of age took part from about 24 US areas. CDR3 length equals 16 residues. In germline, CDR1 is SEHNR, CDR2 FQNEAQ (reference sequence). The trim removed 5 bases at V and 0 bases at J, leaving 10 bases unmatched. This table comes from immunoSEQ multiplex PCR, and its TCRdb copy is limited to in-frame clones, with some not included. Found here are approximately 250,000 clones, approximately 90% of them singletons; the top ten hold approximately 4%. The chain carries TRBV7-9 and TRBJ2-7; 7 bases agree with TRBD2. The clonotype was recovered from a woman aged 30 to 39 with acute COVID-19. The specimen sequenced was PBMCs or T cells enriched from blood (not recorded which). DNA for the CDR3: TGTGCCAGCAGCCCCGGGGACTACCGAAGCTCCTACGAGCAGTACTTC. As protein: CASSPGDYRSSYEQYF.